This T cell receptor beta chain was sequenced for a study of blood T cell repertoires in COVID-19. J was trimmed by 4 bases and V by 6 bases; bases with no gene match: 11. Germline V lookup: CDR1 SGHVS, CDR2 FQNEAQ. This CDR3 contains 15 residues. Original processing notes: Reference gene primer amplification gave estimated nucleated cell counts. Generated by immunoSEQ multiplex PCR, the TCRdb table keeps only in-frame clones and is missing some. That table furnishes V, J and clone size, whereas the DNA furnished D and trimming. The table lists roughly 240,000 clones, 65% to 90% of them singletons, with 5.1% in the top ten.

Material for sequencing was peripheral blood. The receptor was isolated from a man aged 45 to 65 with COVID-19, enrolled during active disease. This chain connects TRBV7-8 to TRBJ2-7, with 8 bases fitting TRBD1. The CDR3 nucleotides are TGTGCCAGCAGGCCGGAGGACAGGGTGGGGTACGAGCAGTACTTC. Its translation: CASRPEDRVGYEQYF.